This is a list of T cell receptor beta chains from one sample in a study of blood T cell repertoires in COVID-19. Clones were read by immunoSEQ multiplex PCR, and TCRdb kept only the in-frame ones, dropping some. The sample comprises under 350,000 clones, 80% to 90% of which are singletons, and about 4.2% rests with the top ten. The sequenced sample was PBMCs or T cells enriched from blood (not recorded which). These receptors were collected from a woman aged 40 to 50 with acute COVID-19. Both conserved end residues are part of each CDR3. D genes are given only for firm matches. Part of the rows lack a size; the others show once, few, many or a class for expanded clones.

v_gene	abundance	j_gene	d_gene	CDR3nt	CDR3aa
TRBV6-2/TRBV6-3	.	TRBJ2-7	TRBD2	TGTGCCAGCAGTTACTCGATCGCAACTAGCGAAACCTACGAGCAGTACTTC	CASSYSIATSETYEQYF
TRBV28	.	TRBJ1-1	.	TGTGCCAGCAGGGGCCTCTGGGAGATTGACCAGTACAATTGGGCTTTCTTT	CASRGLWEIDQYNWAFF
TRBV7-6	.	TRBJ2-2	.	TGTGCCAGCAGCCCTACAGGGAACACCGGGGAGCTGTTTTTT	CASSPTGNTGELFF
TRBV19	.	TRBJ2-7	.	TGTGCCAGTAGTATCTTTTTAAAGGATTACAGCTCCTACGAGCAGTACTTC	CASSIFLKDYSSYEQYF
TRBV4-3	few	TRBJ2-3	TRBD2	TGCGCCAGCAGCCAAGAAGGTGGGAGGGTCGGCGATACGCAGTATTTT	CASSQEGGRVGDTQYF
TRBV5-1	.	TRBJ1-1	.	TGCGCCAGCAGCTTGGTGGGTCGGGGAACCACTGAAGCTTTCTTT	CASSLVGRGTTEAFF
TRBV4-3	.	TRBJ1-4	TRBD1	TGCGCCAGCAGCCAAGCCGGGATCAGGGGGGAAAAACTGTTTTTT	CASSQAGIRGEKLFF
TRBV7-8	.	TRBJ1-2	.	TGTGCCAGCAGCTTAAAAGTCGGAGCTAACTATGGCTACACCTTC	CASSLKVGANYGYTF
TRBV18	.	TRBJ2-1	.	TGTGCCAGCTCATCCCCCTCTAGTTTCTCCGGTGAGCAGTTCTTC	CASSSPSSFSGEQFF
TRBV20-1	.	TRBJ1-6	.	TGCAGTGCCAGGAATTCACCCCTCCACTTT	CSARNSPLHF
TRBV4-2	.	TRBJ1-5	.	TGTGCCAGCAGCCAAGATCCTCACAGCACCCAGCCCCAGCATTTT	CASSQDPHSTQPQHF
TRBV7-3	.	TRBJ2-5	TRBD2	TGTGCCAGCAGCCCCCAGCGGGGGCGAGGAGAGACCCAGTACTTC	CASSPQRGRGETQYF
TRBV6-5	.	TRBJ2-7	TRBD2	TGTGCCAGCAGTATGGGACTAGCGGGCTCCTACGAGCAGTACTTC	CASSMGLAGSYEQYF
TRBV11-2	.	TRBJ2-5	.	TGTGCCAGCAGCTTAGGGGGTAGCGGAGAGACCCAGTACTTC	CASSLGGSGETQYF
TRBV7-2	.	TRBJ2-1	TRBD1	TGTGCCAGCAGCTTTACAGGGGGTAGCTACAATGAGCAGTTCTTC	CASSFTGGSYNEQFF
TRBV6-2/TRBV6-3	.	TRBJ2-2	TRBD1	TGTGCCAGCAGTACTAGGCTGGGACAGTCCAACACCGGGGAGCTGTTTTTT	CASSTRLGQSNTGELFF
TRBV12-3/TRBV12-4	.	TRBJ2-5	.	TGTGCCAGCAGTTTCACAGGGGAGGCGTCCCAGTACTTC	CASSFTGEASQYF
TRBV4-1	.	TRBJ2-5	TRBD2	TGCGCCAGCAGCCCAGGGACTAGCGGGGCCCAAGAGACCCAGTACTTC	CASSPGTSGAQETQYF
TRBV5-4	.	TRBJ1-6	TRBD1	TGTGCCAGCAGCTTGGCCTCGGGACAGGCCAGAATTTCACCCCTCCACTTT	CASSLASGQARISPLHF
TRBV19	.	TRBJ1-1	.	TGTGCCAGTAGTGCACGGAAGGGGAAGACGAATGAAGCTTTCTTT	CASSARKGKTNEAFF
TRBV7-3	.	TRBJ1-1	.	TGTGCCAGCAGCATGGGGCCGGCTAACACTGAAGCTTTCTTT	CASSMGPANTEAFF
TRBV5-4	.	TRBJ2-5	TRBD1	TGTGCCAGCAGGGCGGCAGGGGGCAAAGAGACCCAGTACTTC	CASRAAGGKETQYF
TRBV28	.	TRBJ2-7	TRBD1	TGTGCCAGCAGTTTATGGGGACAGGGGTACGAGCAGTACTTC	CASSLWGQGYEQYF
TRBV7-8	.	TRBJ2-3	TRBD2	TGTGCCAGCAGTTTCACTAGCGGGAGGGGCACAGATACGCAGTATTTT	CASSFTSGRGTDTQYF
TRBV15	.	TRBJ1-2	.	TGTGCCACCAGCAGAGATTCGGCTAACTATGGCTACACCTTC	CATSRDSANYGYTF
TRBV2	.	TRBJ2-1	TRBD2	TGTGCCAGCAGTCTCACTAGCGGGGGGGGAGCAAATGAGCAGTTCTTC	CASSLTSGGGANEQFF
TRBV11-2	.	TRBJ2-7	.	TGTGCCAGCAGCTTAAGAGGTTACTACTCCTACGAGCAGTACTTC	CASSLRGYYSYEQYF
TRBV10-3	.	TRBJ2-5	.	TGTGCCATCAGTGAAGGGGGGGGAAAAGAGACCCAGTACTTC	CAISEGGGKETQYF
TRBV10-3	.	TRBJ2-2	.	TGTGCCATAGCGGCCGGCGCGAACACCGGGGAGCTGTTTTTT	CAIAAGANTGELFF
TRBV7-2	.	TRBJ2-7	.	TGTGCCAGCAGCTCTCGGCGCGGGTACTTC	CASSSRRGYF
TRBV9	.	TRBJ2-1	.	TGTGCCAGCAGCGTAGAAAACTTCTATAATGAGCAGTTCTTC	CASSVENFYNEQFF
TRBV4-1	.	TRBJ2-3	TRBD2	TGCGCCAGCAGCCAAGGGGTGGGGGAGGGAGTTACGCAGTATTTT	CASSQGVGEGVTQYF
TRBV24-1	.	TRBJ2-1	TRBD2	TGTGCCACAGAGCGGGAGGTCCCCCGTGAGCAGTTCTTC	CATEREVPREQFF
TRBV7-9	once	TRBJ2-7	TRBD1	TGTGCCAGCAGCTTAGAGACAGGGGTCTACGAGCAGTACTTC	CASSLETGVYEQYF
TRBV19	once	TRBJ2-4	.	TGTGCCAGCCAGGGTAAGGCGGCAGCCAAAAACATTCAGTACTTC	CASQGKAAAKNIQYF